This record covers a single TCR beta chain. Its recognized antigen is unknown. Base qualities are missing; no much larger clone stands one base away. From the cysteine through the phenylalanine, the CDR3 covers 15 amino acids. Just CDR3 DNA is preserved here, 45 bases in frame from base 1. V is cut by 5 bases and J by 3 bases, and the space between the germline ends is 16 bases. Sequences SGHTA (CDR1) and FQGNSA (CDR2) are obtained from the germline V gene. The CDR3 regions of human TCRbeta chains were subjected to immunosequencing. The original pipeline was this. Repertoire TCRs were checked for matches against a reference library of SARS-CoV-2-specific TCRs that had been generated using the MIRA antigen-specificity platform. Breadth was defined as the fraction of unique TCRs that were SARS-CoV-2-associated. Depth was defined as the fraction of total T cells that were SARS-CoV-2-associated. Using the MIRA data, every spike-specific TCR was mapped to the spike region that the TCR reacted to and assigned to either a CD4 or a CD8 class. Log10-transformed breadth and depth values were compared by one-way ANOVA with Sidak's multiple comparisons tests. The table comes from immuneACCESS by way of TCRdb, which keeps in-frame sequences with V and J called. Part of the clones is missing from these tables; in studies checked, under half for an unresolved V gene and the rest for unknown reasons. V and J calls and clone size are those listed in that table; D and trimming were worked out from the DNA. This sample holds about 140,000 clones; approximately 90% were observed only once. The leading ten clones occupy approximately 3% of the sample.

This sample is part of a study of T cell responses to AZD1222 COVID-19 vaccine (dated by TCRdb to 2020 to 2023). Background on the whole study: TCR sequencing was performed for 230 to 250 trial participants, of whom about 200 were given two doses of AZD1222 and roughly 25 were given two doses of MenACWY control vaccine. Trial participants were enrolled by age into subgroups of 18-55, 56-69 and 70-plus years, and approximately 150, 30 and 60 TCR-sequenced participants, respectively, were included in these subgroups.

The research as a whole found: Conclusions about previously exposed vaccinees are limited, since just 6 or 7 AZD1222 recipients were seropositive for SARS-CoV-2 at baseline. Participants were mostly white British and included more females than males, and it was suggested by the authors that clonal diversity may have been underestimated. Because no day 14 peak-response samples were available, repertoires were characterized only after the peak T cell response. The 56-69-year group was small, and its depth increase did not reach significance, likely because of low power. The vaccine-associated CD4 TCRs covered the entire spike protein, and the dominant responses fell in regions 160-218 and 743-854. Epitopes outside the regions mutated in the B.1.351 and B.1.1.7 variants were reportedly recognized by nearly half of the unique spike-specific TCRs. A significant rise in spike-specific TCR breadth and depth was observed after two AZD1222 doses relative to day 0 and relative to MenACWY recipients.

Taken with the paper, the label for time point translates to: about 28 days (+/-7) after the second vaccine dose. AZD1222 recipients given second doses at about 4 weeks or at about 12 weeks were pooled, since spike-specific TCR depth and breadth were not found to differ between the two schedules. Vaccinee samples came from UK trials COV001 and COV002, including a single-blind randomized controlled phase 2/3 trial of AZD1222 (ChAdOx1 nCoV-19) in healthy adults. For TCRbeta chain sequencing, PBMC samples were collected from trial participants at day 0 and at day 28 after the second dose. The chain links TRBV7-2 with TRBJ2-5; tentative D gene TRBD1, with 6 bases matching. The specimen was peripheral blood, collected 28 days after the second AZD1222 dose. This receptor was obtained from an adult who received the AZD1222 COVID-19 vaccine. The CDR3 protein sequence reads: CASSPVMGAEETQYF. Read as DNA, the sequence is TGTGCCAGCAGCCCCGTGATGGGGGCCGAAGAGACCCAGTACTTC.